This T cell receptor (beta chain) stems from a study of T cell responses to AZD1222 COVID-19 vaccine. The protocol was immunoSEQ multiplex PCR, while the TCRdb copy is restricted to in-frame clones and leaves out a portion. This table has about 130,000 clones, more than 70% appearing once. Germline V lookup: CDR1 LGHNA, CDR2 YSLEER. V was pared by 0 bases and J by 0 bases, with 9 bases between. CDR3 length equals 17 residues. The sample consisted of peripheral blood, taken on day 0 of AZD1222 vaccination. The genes are TRBV4-3 and TRBJ2-6; no firm D call. This TCR came from an adult in good health. The chain's CDR3 is CASSQDSADSGANVLTF. The DNA of the CDR3 is TGCGCCAGCAGCCAAGATTCTGCAGACTCTGGGGCCAACGTCCTGACTTTC.